This T cell receptor beta chain stems from a study of early T cells in non-severe SARS-CoV-2 infection. In the study overall: Sequenced material consisted of bulk RNA (from unsorted whole blood), and chains were unpaired. Study outcomes and limitations: The matching step, a VDJdb search, favored anti-spike CD8 responses and missed private and CD4 specificities.

Each cDNA molecule carried a unique molecular identifier. Each CDR3 protein is one row after TCRdb ran MiXCR on the 5' RACE reads. The repertoire holds fewer than 30,000 distinct CDR3 sequences, with approximately 6.6% as singletons. The sample holds many counts of this clonotype. Its cognate antigen is unknown. Trimming shortened V by 0 bases and J by 5 bases, and 9 bases separated the two germline ends. The CDR3 is 13 amino acids. Germline V gene lookup returns CDR1 SGHRS and CDR2 YFSETQ. V gene TRBV5-1 combines with J gene TRBJ2-7; D uncertain. This receptor was taken from an adult who was a healthcare worker with PCR-confirmed SARS-CoV-2 infection or an uninfected control (not recorded which). The input for sequencing was whole blood, taken at baseline. This CDR3 is CASSLGPSNEQYF. CDR3 nucleotide sequence: TGCGCCAGCAGCTTGGGCCCCAGCAACGAGCAGTACTTC.